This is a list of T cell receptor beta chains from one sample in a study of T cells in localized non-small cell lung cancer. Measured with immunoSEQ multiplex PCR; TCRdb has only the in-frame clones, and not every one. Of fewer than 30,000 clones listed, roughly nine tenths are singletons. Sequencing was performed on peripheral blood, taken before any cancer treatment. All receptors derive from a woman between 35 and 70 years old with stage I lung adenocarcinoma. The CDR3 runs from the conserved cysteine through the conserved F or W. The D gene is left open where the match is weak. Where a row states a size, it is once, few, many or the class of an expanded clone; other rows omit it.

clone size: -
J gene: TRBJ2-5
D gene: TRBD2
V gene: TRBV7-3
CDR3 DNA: TGTGCCAGCAGCGCAATAGCGGGACCCGGTGGGACCCAGTACTTC
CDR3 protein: CASSAIAGPGGTQYF

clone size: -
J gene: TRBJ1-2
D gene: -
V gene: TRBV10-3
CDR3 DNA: TGTGCCATCAGTGCGAGGGAGTCGGGTGGCTACACCTTC
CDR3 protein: CAISARESGGYTF

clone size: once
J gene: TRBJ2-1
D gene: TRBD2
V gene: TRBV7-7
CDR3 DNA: TGTGCTAGCAGCTTCGGGGGGGCCGGCGATGAGCAGTTCTTC
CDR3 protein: CASSFGGAGDEQFF

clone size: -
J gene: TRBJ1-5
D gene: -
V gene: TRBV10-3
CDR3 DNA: TGTGCCATCAGTGAGTCCGGATGGGGCAATCAGCCCCAGCATTTT
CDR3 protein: CAISESGWGNQPQHF

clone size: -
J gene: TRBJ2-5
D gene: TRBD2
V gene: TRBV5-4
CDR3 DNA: TGTGCCAGCAGCTCCCTCGATGCGGGGGACCCAGAGACCCAGTACTTC
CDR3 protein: CASSSLDAGDPETQYF

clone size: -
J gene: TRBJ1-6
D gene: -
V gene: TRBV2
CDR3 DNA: TGTGCCAGCAGTCCCCGGGGCCTTGAAGGAAATTCACCCCTCCACTTT
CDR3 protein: CASSPRGLEGNSPLHF

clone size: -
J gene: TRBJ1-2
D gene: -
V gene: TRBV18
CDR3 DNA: TGTGCCAGCTCACCTAGGGAACCGGATGGCTACACCTTC
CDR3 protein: CASSPREPDGYTF

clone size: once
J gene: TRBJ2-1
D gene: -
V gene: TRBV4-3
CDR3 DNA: TGCGCCAGCAGCCAAGATTTGACAGTACTCTACAATGAGCAGTTCTTC
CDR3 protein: CASSQDLTVLYNEQFF

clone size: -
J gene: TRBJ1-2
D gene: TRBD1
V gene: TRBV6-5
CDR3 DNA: TGTGCCAGCACGCGACCCACAGGGGACTATGGCTACACCTTC
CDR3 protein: CASTRPTGDYGYTF

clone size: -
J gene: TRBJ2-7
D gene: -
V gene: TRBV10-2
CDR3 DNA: TGCGCCAGCAGTTCCTCCGGGCTAACGTTAACGCGCTACGAGCAGTACTTC
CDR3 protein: CASSSSGLTLTRYEQYF

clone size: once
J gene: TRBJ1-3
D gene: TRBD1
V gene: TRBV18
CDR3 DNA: TGTGCCAGCTCACCCAGGGGACAGGTCTCTGGAAACACCATATATTTT
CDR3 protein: CASSPRGQVSGNTIYF

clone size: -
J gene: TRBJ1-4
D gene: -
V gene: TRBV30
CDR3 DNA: TGTGCCTGGAGTGTACCCCTCAAACGAAAACTGTTTTTT
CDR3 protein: CAWSVPLKRKLFF

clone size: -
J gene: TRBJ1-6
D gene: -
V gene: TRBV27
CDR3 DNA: TGTGCCAGCAGTTTTGCCGGAGACGAAAGGAGCTCCTATAATTCACCCCTCCACTTT
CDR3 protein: CASSFAGDERSSYNSPLHF

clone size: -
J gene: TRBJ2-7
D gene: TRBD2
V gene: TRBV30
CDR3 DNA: TGTGCCTGGAGTGTCCTAGCGGGCCCCTACGAGCAGTACTTC
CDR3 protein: CAWSVLAGPYEQYF

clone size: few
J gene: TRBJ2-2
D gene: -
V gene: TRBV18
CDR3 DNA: TGTGCCAGCTCACCGCAAAGTGAGCTGTTTTTT
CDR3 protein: CASSPQSELFF

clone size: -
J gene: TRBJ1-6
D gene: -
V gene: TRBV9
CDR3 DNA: TGTGCCAGCAGCCCACAATGGGAGGGCTTATCGAATTCACCCCTCCACTTT
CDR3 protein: CASSPQWEGLSNSPLHF

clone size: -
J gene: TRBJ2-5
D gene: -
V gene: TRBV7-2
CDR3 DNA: TGTGCCAGCAGCTTAAGGGGGGACCAAGAGACCCAGTACTTC
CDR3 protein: CASSLRGDQETQYF

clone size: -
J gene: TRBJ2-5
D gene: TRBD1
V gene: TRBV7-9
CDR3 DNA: TGTGCCAGCAGCTTAACCGGGACAGGGGAAGAGACCCAGTACTTC
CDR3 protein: CASSLTGTGEETQYF

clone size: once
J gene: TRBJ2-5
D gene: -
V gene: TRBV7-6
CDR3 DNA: TGTGCCAGCAGCCCGGGGGTTGTAGCGGACCCGACCCAGTACTTC
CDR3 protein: CASSPGVVADPTQYF

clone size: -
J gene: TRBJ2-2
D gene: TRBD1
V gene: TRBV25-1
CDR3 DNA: TGTGCCAGCAGTGATATCACCAGGGGGCGCGAGTCCGGGGAGCTGTTTTTT
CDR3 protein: CASSDITRGRESGELFF

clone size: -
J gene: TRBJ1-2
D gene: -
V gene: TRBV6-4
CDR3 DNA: TGTGCCAGCAGTGATCGGCAGGGTCGTGGTGGCTACACCTTC
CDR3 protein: CASSDRQGRGGYTF

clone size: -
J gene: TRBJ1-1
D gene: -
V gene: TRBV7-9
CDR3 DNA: TGTGCCAGCAGCTTAGACAGTGGTCGGGGGAACACTGAAGCTTTCTTT
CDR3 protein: CASSLDSGRGNTEAFF

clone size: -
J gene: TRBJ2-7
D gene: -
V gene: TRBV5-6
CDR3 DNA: TGTGCCAGCAGCGCAACTAGCTCCGAGCAGTACTTC
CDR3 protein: CASSATSSEQYF

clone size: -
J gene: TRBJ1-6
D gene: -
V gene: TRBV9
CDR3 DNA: TGTGCCAGCAGCGTAGGGGGCGGTTCACCCCTCCACTTT
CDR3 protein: CASSVGGGSPLHF

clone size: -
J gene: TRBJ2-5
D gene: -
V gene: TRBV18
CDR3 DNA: TGTGCCAGCTCGTCCGACTATCTCCAAGAGACCCAGTACTTC
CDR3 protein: CASSSDYLQETQYF

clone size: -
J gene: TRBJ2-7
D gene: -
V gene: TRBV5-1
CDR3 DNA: TGCGCCAGCAGCGTACGAGGGGAAAACTACGAGCAGTACTTC
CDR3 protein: CASSVRGENYEQYF

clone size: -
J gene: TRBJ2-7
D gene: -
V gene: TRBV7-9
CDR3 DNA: TGTGCCAGCAGCGGAGGTCCCACAAGGACCTACGAGCAGTACTTC
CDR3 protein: CASSGGPTRTYEQYF

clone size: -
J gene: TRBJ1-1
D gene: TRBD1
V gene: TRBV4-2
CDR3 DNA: TGTGCCAGCAGCCACGCGGGACAGTCTAACACTGAAGCTTTCTTT
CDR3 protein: CASSHAGQSNTEAFF

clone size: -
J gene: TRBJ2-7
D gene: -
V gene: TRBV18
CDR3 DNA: TGTGCCAGCTCACCACCCCAGGTCATCGGATACGAGCAGTACTTC
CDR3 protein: CASSPPQVIGYEQYF

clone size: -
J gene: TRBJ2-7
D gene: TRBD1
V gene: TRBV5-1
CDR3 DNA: TGCGCCAGCAGCTCGGGACAGGGGGGCTACGAGCAGTACTTC
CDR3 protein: CASSSGQGGYEQYF

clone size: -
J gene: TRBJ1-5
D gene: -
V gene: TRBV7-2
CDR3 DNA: TGTGCCAGCAGCTTAGTGGGCCTACCTATAGCCAATCAGCCCCAGCATTTT
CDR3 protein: CASSLVGLPIANQPQHF

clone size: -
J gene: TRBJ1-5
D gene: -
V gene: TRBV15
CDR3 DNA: TGTGCCCAAAAGGGCGGACAGCCCCAGCATTTT
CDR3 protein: CAQKGGQPQHF

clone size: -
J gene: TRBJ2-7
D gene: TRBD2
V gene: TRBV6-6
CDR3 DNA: TGTGCCAGCAGAAGCCTAGCGGGGGGCGACGAGCAGTACTTC
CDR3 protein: CASRSLAGGDEQYF

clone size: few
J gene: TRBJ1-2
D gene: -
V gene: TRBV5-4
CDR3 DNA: TGTGCCAGCAGCTTGGAGGGACCCTTAAGGGGCTACACCTTC
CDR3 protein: CASSLEGPLRGYTF

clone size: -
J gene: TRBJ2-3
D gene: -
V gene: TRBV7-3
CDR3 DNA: TGTGCCAGCAGCCCCGGTGGTGGGTTAGGGGTTAGGGATACGCAGTATTTT
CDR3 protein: CASSPGGGLGVRDTQYF

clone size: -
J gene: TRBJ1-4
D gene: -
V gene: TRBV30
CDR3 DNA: TGTGCCTGGAGTGTAAGCGAGGGAGAAAAACTGTTTTTT
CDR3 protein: CAWSVSEGEKLFF

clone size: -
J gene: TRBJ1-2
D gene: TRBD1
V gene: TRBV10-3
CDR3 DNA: TGTGCCATCAGTATAGGACAGGGGGCGCGGGTCAGCTATGGCTACACCTTC
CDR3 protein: CAISIGQGARVSYGYTF

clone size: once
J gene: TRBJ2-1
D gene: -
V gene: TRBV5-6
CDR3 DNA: TGTGCCAGCAGCTTGATTGTGGCTCTTCAAAGCTCCTACAATGAGCAGTTCTTC
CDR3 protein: CASSLIVALQSSYNEQFF

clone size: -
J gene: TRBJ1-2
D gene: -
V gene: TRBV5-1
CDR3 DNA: TGCGCCAGCAAAGCGCGCCCTTTTGCGGATGATGGCTACACCTTC
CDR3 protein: CASKARPFADDGYTF

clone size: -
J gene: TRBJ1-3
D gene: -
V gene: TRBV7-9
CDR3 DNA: TGTGCCAGCAGCTATAGAAGAGCTGGAAACACCATATATTTT
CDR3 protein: CASSYRRAGNTIYF

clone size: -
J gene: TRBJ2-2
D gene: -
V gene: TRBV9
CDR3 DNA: TGTGCCAGCAGCGTAGGGGGCAGCACCGGGGAGCTGTTTTTT
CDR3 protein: CASSVGGSTGELFF

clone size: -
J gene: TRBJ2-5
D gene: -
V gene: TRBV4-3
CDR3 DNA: TGCGCCAGCAGCCAAGATTCTTTGGAGACCCAGTACTTC
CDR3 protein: CASSQDSLETQYF

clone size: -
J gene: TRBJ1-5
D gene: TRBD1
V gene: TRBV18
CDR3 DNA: TGTGCCAGCTCAACCGACAGGGATCAGCCCCAGCATTTT
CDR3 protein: CASSTDRDQPQHF

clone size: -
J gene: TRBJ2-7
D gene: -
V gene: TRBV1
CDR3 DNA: TGCACCAGCAGCCAAGTCTACGAGCAGTACTTC
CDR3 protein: CTSSQVYEQYF

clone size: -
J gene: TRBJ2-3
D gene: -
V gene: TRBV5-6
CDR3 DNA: TGTGCCAGCAGCCTTAGGGGGGCTTTTGTGGACCTAACAGATACGCAGTATTTT
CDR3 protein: CASSLRGAFVDLTDTQYF

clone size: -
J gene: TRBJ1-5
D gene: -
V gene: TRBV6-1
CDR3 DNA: TGTGCCAGCAGTGACGTCGCGGGGTACAATCAGCCCCAGCATTTT
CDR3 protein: CASSDVAGYNQPQHF

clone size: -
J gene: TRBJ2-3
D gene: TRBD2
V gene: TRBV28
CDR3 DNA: TGTGCCAGCTCGCGGGGGGGCACAGATACGCAGTATTTT
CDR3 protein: CASSRGGTDTQYF

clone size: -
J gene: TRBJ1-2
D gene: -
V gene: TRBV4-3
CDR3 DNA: TGCGCCAGCAGCCAAGATGGGCCTTCGGGCTACACCTTC
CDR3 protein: CASSQDGPSGYTF

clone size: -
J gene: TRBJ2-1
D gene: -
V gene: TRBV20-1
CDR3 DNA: TGCAGTGCTAGAGATTACGATGAGCAGTTCTTC
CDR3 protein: CSARDYDEQFF

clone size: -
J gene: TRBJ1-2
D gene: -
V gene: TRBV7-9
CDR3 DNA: TGTGCCAGCAGCCCAGCGGGTAACTATGGCTACACCTTC
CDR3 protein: CASSPAGNYGYTF

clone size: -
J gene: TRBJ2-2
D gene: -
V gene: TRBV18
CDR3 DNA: TGTGCCAGCTCACCCGAGCGGAAGGCCGGGGAGCTGTTTTTT
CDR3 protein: CASSPERKAGELFF

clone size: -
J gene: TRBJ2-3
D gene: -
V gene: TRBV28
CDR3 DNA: TGTGCCAGCAGTTTATGGCTAGCAACGCAGTATTTT
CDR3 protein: CASSLWLATQYF

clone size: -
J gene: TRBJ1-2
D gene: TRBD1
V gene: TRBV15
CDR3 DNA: TGTGCCACCAGCAGAGAGACAGGGGGCATCAATGGCTACACCTTC
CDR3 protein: CATSRETGGINGYTF

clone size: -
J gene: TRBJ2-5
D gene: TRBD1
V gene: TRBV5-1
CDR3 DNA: TGCGCCAGCAGTCTCGGGACAGGGGGGGTCCAAGAGACCCAGTACTTC
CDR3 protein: CASSLGTGGVQETQYF

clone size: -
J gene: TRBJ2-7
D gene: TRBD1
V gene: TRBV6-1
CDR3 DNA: TGTGCCAGCAGTGGACAGGGGTACGAGCAGTACTTC
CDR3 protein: CASSGQGYEQYF

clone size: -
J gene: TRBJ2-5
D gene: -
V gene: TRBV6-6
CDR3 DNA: TGTGCCAGCAGTTACGGCGGCTACCAAGAGACCCAGTACTTC
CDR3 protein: CASSYGGYQETQYF

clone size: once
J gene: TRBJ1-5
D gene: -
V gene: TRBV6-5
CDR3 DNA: TGTGCCAGCAGTTATAGACAGACCAATCAGCCCCAGCATTTT
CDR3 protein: CASSYRQTNQPQHF

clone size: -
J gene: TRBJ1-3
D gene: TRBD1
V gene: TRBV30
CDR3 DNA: TGTGCCGCCGACCTCAGGGGGCAGCTCTCTGGAAACACCATATATTTT
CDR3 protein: CAADLRGQLSGNTIYF

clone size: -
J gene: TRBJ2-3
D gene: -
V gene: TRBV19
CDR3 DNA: TGTGCCAGTAGTATTTGGGGGGGGGCCGCAGATACGCAGTATTTT
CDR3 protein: CASSIWGGAADTQYF

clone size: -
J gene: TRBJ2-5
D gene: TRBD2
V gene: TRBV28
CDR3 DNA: TGTGCCAGCAGTTCCTCAAGGACTAGCGGGGGGCGAGAGACCCAGTACTTC
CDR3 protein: CASSSSRTSGGRETQYF